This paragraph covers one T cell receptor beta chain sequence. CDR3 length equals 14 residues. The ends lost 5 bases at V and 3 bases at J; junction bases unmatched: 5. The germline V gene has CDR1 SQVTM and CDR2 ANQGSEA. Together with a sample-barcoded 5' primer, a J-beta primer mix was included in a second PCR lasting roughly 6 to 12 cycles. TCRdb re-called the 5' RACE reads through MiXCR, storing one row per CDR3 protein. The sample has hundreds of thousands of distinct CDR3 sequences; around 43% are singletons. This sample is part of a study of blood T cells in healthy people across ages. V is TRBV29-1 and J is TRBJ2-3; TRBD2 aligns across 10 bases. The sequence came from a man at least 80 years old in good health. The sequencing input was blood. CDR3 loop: CSVSTSGKTDTQYF. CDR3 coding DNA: TGCAGCGTTTCAACTAGCGGGAAGACAGATACGCAGTATTTT.